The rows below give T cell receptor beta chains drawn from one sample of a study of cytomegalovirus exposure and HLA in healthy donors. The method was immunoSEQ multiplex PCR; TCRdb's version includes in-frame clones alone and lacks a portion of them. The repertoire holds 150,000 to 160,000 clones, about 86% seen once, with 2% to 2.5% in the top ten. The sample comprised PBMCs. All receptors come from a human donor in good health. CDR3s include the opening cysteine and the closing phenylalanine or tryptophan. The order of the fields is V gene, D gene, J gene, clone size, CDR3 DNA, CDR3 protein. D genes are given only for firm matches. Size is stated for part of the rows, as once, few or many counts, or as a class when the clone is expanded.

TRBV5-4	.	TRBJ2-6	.	TGTGCCAGCTCATTCTCTGGGGCCAACGTCCTGACTTTC	CASSFSGANVLTF
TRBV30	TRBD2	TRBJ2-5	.	TGTGCCTGGAGCCTTACTAGCGGAGAGACCCAGTACTTC	CAWSLTSGETQYF
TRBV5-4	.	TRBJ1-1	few	TGTGCCAGCAGCTTGGGGGAGGGAAAATACACTGAAGCTTTCTTT	CASSLGEGKYTEAFF
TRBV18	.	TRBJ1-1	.	TGTGCCAGCTCACCACCGGGTGTCAGTTTTGGACAATCTGAAGCTTTCTTT	CASSPPGVSFGQSEAFF
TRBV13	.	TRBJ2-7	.	TGTGCCAGCAGCCCCGGCCCCGGGGGCGAGCAGTACTTC	CASSPGPGGEQYF
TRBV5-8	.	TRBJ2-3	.	TGTGCCAGCAGCCGACCCGAGGCCGGAGGCACAGATACGCAGTATTTT	CASSRPEAGGTDTQYF
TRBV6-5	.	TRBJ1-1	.	TGTGCCAGCAGTTACTCGAAGGGGCACACTGAAGCTTTCTTT	CASSYSKGHTEAFF
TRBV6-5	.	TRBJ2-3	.	TGTGCCAGCAGTTACTCCCGGGGAATACCAGCTACGCAGTATTTT	CASSYSRGIPATQYF
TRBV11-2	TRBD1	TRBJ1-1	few	TGTGCCAGCAGCAACCTGGACAGGTTCACTGAAGCTTTCTTT	CASSNLDRFTEAFF
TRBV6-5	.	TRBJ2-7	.	TGTGCCAGCAGGGACTACTTGGTCTCCTACGAGCAGTACTTC	CASRDYLVSYEQYF
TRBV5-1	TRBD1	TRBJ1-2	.	TGCGCCAGCAGCTGGGGAGGACAGGCCCGCTATGGCTACACCTTC	CASSWGGQARYGYTF
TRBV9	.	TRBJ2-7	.	TGTGCCAGCAGCGAGGGGGGGGCCCACGAGCAGTACTTC	CASSEGGAHEQYF
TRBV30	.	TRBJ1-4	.	TGTGCCTGGAGTACGGGGGGCGCAACTAATGAAAAACTGTTTTTT	CAWSTGGATNEKLFF
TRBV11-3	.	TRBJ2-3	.	TGTGCCAGCAGCTTGGGAGGCGGCAGCACAGATACGCAGTATTTT	CASSLGGGSTDTQYF
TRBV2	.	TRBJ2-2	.	TGTGCCAGCACCGGGACTCAGGGCGGGGAGCTGTTTTTT	CASTGTQGGELFF
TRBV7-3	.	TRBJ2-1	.	TGTGCCAGCAGCTTGTTGGGGAGCTCCTACAATGAGCAGTTCTTC	CASSLLGSSYNEQFF
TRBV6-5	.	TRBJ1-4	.	TGTGCCACCTCGCGGTCCTATAATGAAAAACTGTTTTTT	CATSRSYNEKLFF
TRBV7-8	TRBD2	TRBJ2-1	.	TGTGCCAGCAGCTTAAGCGGGAGGGGATACAATGAGCAGTTCTTC	CASSLSGRGYNEQFF
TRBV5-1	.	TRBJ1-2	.	TGCGCCAGCAGCCCCCCAACCAGGGAACTCACGTCCTCCTACACCTTC	CASSPPTRELTSSYTF
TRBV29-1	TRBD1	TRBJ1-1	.	TGCAGCGTTGCAGGGACAGCGAACACTGAAGCTTTCTTT	CSVAGTANTEAFF
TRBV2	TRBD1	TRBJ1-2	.	TGTGCCAGCAGGAAGACAGGGGTTGGTATAGGCTACACCTTC	CASRKTGVGIGYTF
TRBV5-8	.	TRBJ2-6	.	TGTGCCAGCAGCTTCTTCAGGGGTGCTGGGGCCAACGTCCTGACTTTC	CASSFFRGAGANVLTF
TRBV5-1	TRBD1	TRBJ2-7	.	TGCGCCAGCAGCTTGGCCCCGGGACAGTTCAGGGAGTACTTC	CASSLAPGQFREYF
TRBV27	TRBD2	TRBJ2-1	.	TGTGCCAGCAGTTCTCTAAATAGCGGGAGGTTCAATGAGCAGTTCTTC	CASSSLNSGRFNEQFF
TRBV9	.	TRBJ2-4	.	TGTGCCAGCAGCGCCCCCGGAAGGCAGGACATTCAGTACTTC	CASSAPGRQDIQYF
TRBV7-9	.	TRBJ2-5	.	TGTGCCAGCAGCACCACAGCCAGACAAGAGACCCAGTACTTC	CASSTTARQETQYF
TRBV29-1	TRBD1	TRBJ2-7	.	TGCAGCGTTCTACAGGGGTCCTACGAGCAGTACTTC	CSVLQGSYEQYF
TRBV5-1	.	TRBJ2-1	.	TGCGCCAGCAGCCCGCCTGCGCGGGACAGCTACAATGAGCAGTTCTTC	CASSPPARDSYNEQFF
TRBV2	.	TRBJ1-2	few	TGTGCCAGCAGTGAAAAGACAGGCTATGGCTACACCTTC	CASSEKTGYGYTF
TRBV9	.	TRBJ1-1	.	TGTGCCAGCAGCGCTCCGGGACATTCGAACACTGAAGCTTTCTTT	CASSAPGHSNTEAFF
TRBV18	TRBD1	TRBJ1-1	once	TGTGCCAGCGCACAGGGGGTGAACACTGAAGCTTTCTTT	CASAQGVNTEAFF
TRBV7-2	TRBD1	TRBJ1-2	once	TGTGCCAGCAGCCTTGGACAGGGGCATGGCTACACCTTC	CASSLGQGHGYTF
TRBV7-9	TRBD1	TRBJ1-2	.	TGTGCCAGCAGCTTGACTCGGACAGGGATCGACTATGGCTACACCTTC	CASSLTRTGIDYGYTF
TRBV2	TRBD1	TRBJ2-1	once	TGTGCCAGCACCCAAAGACAGGGGGCGCACAATGAGCAGTTCTTC	CASTQRQGAHNEQFF
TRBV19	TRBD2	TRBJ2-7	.	TGTGCCAGTAGTCCCCTAGCGGGAGGTATCCACGAGCAGTACTTC	CASSPLAGGIHEQYF
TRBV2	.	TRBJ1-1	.	TGTGCCAGCAGTGAGTGGAGGGCGAACACTGAAGCTTTCTTT	CASSEWRANTEAFF
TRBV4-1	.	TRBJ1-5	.	TGCGCCAGCAGCCAAGAGAGGGAGGAAGGGGCCCAGCATTTT	CASSQEREEGAQHF
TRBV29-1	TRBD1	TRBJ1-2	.	TGCAGCGTTTATGACAGGGGGCGAAGCTATGGCTACACCTTC	CSVYDRGRSYGYTF
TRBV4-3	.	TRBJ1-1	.	TGCGCCAGCAGCCCAAACCTCCGGGACAATGCCCAAGCTTTCTTT	CASSPNLRDNAQAFF
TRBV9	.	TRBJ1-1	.	TGTGCCAGCAGCGTAGAAGCAGGAACTCCGAACACTGAAGCTTTCTTT	CASSVEAGTPNTEAFF
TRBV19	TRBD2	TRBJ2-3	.	TGTGCCAGTAGTATAGGGAGCGGGAAAGATACGCAGTATTTT	CASSIGSGKDTQYF
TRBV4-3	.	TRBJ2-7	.	TGCGCCAGCAGCCCCCTTTGGCCGGCCCCCTTGAGGGAGCAGTACTTC	CASSPLWPAPLREQYF
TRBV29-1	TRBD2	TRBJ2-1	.	TGCAGCGCTCCCGGGGGGGCCTCCTACAATGAGCAGTTCTTC	CSAPGGASYNEQFF
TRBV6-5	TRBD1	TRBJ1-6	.	TGTGCCAGCAGTCCGGGACAGGCGTCACCCCTCCACTTT	CASSPGQASPLHF
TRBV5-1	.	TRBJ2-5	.	TGCGCCAGCAGTTCTCGCAGAGAGACCCAGTACTTC	CASSSRRETQYF
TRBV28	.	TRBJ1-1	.	TGTGCCAGCAGTTTATGGACACAGGTGAACACTGAAGCTTTCTTT	CASSLWTQVNTEAFF
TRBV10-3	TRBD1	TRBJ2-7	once	TGTGCCATCAGTGAAGGGACAGGGTTTTGGGAGCAGTACTTC	CAISEGTGFWEQYF
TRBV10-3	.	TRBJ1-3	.	TGTGCCATCAGGACCGCGGGCCGGGAGCCCTCTCTGACTGGAAACACCATATATTTT	CAIRTAGREPSLTGNTIYF